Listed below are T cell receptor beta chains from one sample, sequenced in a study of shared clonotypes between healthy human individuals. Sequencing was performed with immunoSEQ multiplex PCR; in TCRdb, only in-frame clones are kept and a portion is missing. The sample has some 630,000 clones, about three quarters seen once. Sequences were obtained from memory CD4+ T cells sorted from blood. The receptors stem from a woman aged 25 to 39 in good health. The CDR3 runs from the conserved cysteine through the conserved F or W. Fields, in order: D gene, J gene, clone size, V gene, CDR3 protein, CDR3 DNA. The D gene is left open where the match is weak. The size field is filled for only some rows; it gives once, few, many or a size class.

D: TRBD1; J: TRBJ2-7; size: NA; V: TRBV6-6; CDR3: CATRTGGPFEQYF; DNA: TGTGCCACCCGAACAGGGGGCCCTTTCGAGCAGTACTTC
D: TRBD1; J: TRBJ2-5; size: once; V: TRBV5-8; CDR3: CASSFWGQGGETQYF; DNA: TGTGCCAGCAGCTTTTGGGGACAGGGCGGAGAGACCCAGTACTTC
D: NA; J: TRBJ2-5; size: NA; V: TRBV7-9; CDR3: CASSLRLGSARETQYF; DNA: TGTGCCAGCAGCCTAAGGCTTGGTAGCGCTCGAGAGACCCAGTACTTC
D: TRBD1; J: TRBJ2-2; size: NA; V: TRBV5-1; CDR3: CASSPRTGLETGELFF; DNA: TGCGCCAGCAGCCCCAGGACAGGGTTGGAGACCGGGGAGCTGTTTTTT
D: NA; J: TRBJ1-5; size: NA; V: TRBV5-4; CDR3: CASSLDPSSDQPQHF; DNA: TGTGCCAGCAGCTTGGACCCCTCTTCTGATCAGCCCCAGCATTTT
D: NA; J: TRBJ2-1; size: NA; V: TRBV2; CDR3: CASSESSRGVNEQFF; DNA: TGTGCCAGCAGTGAAAGTTCCAGGGGTGTTAATGAGCAGTTCTTC
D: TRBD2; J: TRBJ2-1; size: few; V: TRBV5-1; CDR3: CASSLSSGSYNEQFF; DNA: TGCGCCAGCAGCTTAAGTAGCGGGAGCTACAATGAGCAGTTCTTC
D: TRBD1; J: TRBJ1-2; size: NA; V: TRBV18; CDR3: CASSLTGEQGASGYTF; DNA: TGTGCCAGCTCACTTACAGGCGAACAGGGGGCCAGTGGCTACACCTTC
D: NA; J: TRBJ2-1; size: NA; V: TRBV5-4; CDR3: CASSPNPREQFF; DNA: TGTGCCAGCAGCCCAAACCCCCGGGAGCAGTTCTTC
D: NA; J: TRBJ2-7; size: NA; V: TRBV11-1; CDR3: CASSLGGRVEQYF; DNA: TGTGCCAGCAGCTTAGGGGGTAGGGTCGAGCAGTACTTC
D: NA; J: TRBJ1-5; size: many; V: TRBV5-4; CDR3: CASSLGARGQPQHF; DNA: TGTGCCAGCAGCTTGGGGGCACGGGGGCAGCCCCAGCATTTT
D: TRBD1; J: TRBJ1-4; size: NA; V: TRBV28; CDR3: CASRSQGVANEKLFF; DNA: TGTGCCAGCAGGTCCCAGGGGGTAGCTAATGAAAAACTGTTTTTT
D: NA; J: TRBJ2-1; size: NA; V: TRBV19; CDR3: CASSGGNSYNEQFF; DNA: TGTGCCAGTAGCGGCGGGAACTCGTACAATGAGCAGTTCTTC
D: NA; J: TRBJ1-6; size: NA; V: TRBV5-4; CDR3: CASSLVGNSPLHF; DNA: TGTGCCAGCAGCTTGGTGGGGAATTCACCCCTCCACTTT
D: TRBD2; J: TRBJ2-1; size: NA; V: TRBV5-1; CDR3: CASSLEVAGAYEQFF; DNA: TGCGCCAGCAGCTTGGAAGTAGCGGGAGCCTATGAGCAGTTCTTC
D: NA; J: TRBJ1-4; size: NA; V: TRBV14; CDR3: CASSQDYRTTEKLFF; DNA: TGTGCCAGCAGCCAAGATTATCGGACAACCGAAAAACTGTTTTTT
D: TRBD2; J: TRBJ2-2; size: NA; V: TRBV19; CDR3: CASSSRLAGARNTGELFF; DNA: TGTGCCAGTAGTTCCCGACTAGCGGGCGCCCGCAACACCGGGGAGCTGTTTTTT
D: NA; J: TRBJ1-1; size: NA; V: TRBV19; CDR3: CASSIGGSVNTEAFF; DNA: TGTGCCAGTAGTATAGGAGGGTCCGTGAACACTGAAGCTTTCTTT
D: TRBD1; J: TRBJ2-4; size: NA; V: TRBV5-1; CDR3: CASSFTGQGNIQYF; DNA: TGCGCCAGCAGCTTTACCGGACAGGGGAACATTCAGTACTTC
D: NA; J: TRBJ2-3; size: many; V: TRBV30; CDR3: CAWSYTADTQYF; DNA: TGTGCCTGGAGTTATACGGCAGATACGCAGTATTTT
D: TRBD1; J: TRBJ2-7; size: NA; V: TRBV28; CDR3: CASRADRGFFYEQYF; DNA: TGTGCCAGCAGGGCGGACAGGGGGTTCTTCTACGAGCAGTACTTC
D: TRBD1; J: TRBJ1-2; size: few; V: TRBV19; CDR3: CASTDAQGDLYGYTF; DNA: TGTGCCAGTACGGACGCCCAGGGGGACCTCTATGGCTACACCTTC
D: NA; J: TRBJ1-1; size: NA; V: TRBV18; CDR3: CASSLGQRNTEAFF; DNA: TGTGCCAGCTCACTCGGCCAGCGTAACACTGAAGCTTTCTTT
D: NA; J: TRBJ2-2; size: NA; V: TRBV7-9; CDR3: CASSLAGGKGTGELFF; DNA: TGTGCCAGCAGCTTAGCGGGCGGAAAAGGCACCGGGGAGCTGTTTTTT
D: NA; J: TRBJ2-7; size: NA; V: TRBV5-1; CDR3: CASSLPGTLYEQYF; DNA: TGCGCCAGCAGCTTGCCGGGGACTCTTTACGAGCAGTACTTC
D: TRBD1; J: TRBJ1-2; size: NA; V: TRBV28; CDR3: CASYRQGAGYGYTF; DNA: TGTGCCAGCTACCGACAGGGGGCCGGCTATGGCTACACCTTC
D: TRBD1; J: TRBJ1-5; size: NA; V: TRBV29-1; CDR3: CSVLGTGKDQPQHF; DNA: TGCAGCGTTCTCGGGACAGGGAAAGATCAGCCCCAGCATTTT
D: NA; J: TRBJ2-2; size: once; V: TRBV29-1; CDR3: CSVDGRGNTGELFF; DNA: TGCAGCGTTGACGGCCGGGGGAACACCGGGGAGCTGTTTTTT
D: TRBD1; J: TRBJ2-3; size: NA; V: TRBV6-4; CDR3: CASSITPGQGTDTQYF; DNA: TGTGCCAGCAGTATAACACCGGGACAGGGGACAGATACGCAGTATTTT
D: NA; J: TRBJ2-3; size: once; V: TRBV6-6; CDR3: CASRTGNLPRTDTQYF; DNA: TGTGCCAGCAGGACCGGGAACCTTCCCCGCACAGATACGCAGTATTTT